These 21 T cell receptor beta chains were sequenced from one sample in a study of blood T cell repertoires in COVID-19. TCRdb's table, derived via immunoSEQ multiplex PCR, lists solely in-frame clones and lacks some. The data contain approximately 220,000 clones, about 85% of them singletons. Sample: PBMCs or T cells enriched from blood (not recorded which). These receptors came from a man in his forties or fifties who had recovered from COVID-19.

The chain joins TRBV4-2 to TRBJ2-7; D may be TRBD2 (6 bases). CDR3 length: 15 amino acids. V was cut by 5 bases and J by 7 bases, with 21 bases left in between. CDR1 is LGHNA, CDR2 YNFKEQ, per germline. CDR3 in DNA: TGTGCCAGCAGCGCCCGGGACTCGATCTTAAAGGAGCAGTACTTC. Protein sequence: CASSARDSILKEQYF.

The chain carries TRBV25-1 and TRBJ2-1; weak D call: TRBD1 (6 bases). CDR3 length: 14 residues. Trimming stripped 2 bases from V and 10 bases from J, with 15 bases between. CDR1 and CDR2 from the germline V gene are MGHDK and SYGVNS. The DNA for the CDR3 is TGTGCCAGCAGTGAAGGGGGCGGAACACGGGAGCAGTTCTTC. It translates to CASSEGGGTREQFF. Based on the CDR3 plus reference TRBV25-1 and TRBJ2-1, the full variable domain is EADIYQTPRYLVIGTGKKITLECSQTMGHDKMYWYQQDPGMELHLIHYSYGVNSTEKGDLSSESTVSRIRTEHFPLTLESARPSHTSQYLCASSEGGGTREQFFGPGTRLTVL.

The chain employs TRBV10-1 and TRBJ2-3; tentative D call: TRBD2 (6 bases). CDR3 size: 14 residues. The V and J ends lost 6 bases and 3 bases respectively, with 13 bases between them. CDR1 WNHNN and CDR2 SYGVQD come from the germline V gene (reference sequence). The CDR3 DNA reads TGCGCCAGCAGGGAGGGAAGGGGAACAGATACGCAGTATTTT. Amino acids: CASREGRGTDTQYF.

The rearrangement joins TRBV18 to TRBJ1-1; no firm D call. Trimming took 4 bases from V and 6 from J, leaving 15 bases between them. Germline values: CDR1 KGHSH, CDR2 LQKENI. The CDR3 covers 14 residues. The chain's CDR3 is CASSLGLSGSEAFF. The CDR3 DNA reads TGTGCCAGCTCACTCGGGTTGAGTGGGTCTGAAGCTTTCTTT. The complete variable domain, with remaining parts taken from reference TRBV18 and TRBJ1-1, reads NAGVMQNPRHLVRRRGQEARLRCSPMKGHSHVYWYRQLPEEGLKFMVYLQKENIIDESGMPKERFSAEFPKEGPSILRIQQVVRGDSAAYFCASSLGLSGSEAFFGQGTRLTVV.

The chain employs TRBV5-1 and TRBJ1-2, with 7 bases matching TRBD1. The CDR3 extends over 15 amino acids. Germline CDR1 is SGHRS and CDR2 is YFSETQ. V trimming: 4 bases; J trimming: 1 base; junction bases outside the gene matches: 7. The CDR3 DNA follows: TGCGCCAGCAGCCAAGGGACAGCTATTAACTATGGCTACACCTTC. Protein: CASSQGTAINYGYTF.

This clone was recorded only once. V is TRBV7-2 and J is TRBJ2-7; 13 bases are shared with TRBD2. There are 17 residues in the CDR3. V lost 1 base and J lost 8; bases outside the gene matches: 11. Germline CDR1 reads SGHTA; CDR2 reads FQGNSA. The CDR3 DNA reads TGTGCCAGCAGCTTAGGACCACTAGCGGGAGGGGAAGGGAAGCAGTACTTC. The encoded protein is CASSLGPLAGGEGKQYF. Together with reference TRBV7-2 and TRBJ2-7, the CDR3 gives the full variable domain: GAGVSQSPSNKVTEKGKDVELRCDPISGHTALYWYRQSLGQGLEFLIYFQGNSAPDKSGLPSDRFSAERTGGSVSTLTIQRTQQEDSAVYLCASSLGPLAGGEGKQYFGPGTRLTVT.

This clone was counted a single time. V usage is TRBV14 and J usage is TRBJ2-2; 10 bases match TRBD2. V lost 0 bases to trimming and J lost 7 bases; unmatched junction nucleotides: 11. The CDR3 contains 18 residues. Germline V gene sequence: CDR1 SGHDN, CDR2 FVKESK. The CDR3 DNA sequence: TGTGCCAGCAGCCAAGATCGGGTAGCGGGAGGCTGGAACGGGGAGCTGTTTTTT. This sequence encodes CASSQDRVAGGWNGELFF.

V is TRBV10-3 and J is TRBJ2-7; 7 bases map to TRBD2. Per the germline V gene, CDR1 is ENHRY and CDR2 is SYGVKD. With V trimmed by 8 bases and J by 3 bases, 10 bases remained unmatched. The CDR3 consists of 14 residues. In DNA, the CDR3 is TGTGCCATCTACGAGCCGGGGGGAGGCTACGAGCAGTACTTC. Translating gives CAIYEPGGGYEQYF.

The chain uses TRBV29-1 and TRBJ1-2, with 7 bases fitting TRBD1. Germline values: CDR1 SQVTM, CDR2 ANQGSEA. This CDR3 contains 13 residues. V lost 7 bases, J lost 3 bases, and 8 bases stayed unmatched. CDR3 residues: CSALDRVDYGYTF. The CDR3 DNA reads TGCAGCGCCCTAGACAGGGTTGACTATGGCTACACCTTC.

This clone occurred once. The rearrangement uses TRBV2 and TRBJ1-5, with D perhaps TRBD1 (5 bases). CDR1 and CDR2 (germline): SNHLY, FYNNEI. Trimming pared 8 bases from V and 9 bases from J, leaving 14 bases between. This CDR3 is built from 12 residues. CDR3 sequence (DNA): TGTGCCAGCTCCGGGGGAGGGTGGCCCCAGCATTTT. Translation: CASSGGGWPQHF. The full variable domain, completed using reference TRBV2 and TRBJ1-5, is EPEVTQTPSHQVTQMGQEVILRCVPISNHLYFYWYRQILGQKVEFLVSFYNNEISEKSEIFDDQFSVERPDGSNFTLKIRSTKLEDSAMYFCASSGGGWPQHFGDGTRLSIL.

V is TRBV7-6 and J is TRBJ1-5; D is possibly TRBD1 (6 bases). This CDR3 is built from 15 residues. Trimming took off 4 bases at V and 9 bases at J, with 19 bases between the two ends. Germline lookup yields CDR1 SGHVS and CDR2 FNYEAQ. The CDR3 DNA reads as TGTGCCAGCAGCTCCGGATGGGAACAGGGTTGGCCCCAGCATTTT. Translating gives CASSSGWEQGWPQHF.

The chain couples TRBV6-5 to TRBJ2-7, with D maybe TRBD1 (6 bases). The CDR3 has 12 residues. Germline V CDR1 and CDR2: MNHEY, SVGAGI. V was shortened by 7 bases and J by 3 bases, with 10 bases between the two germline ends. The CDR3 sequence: CASTDSIYEQYF. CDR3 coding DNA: TGTGCCAGCACGGACAGTATCTACGAGCAGTACTTC.

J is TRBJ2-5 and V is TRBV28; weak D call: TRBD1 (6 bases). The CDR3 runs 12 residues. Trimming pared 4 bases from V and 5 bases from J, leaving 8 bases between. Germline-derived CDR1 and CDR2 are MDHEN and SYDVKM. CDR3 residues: CASSSQGETQYF. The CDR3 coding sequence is TGTGCCAGCAGTTCTCAGGGGGAGACCCAGTACTTC. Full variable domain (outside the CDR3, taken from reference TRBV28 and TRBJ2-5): DVKVTQSSRYLVKRTGEKVFLECVQDMDHENMFWYRQDPGLGLRLIYFSYDVKMKEKGDIPEGYSVSREKKERFSLILESASTNQTSMYLCASSSQGETQYFGPGTRLLVL.

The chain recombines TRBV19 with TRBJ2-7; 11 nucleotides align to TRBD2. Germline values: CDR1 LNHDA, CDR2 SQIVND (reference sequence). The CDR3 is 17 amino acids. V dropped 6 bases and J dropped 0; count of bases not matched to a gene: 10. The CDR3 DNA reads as TGTGCCAGTAGGACTACGACTAGCGGGATCTCCTCCTACGAGCAGTACTTC. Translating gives CASRTTTSGISSYEQYF. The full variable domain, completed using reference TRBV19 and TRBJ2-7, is DGGITQSPKYLFRKEGQNVTLSCEQNLNHDAMYWYRQDPGQGLRLIYYSQIVNDFQKGDIAEGYSVSREKKESFPLTVTSAQKNPTAFYLCASRTTTSGISSYEQYFGPGTRLTVT.

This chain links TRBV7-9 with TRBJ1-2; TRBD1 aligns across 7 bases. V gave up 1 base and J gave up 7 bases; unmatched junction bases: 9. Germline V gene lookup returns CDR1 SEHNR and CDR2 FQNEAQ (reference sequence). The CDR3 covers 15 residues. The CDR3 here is CASSLDGQARGGYTF. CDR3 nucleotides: TGTGCCAGCAGCTTAGACGGACAGGCCAGGGGTGGCTACACCTTC.

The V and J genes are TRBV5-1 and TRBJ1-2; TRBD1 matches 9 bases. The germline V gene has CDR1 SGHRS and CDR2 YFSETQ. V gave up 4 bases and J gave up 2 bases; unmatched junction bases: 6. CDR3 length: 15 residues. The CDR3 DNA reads TGCGCCAGCAGCCCGGACGGACAGGGGAACTATGGCTACACCTTC. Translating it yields CASSPDGQGNYGYTF.

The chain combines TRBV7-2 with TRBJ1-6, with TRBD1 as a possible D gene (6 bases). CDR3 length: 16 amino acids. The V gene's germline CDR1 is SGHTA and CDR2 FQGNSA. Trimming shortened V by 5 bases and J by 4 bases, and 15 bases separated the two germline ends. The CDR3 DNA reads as TGTGCCAGCAGCACCCAGGGGCAGGTTTATAATTCACCCCTCCACTTT. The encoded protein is CASSTQGQVYNSPLHF.

CDR3 amino acids: CAISERAGGLSGNTIYF. The CDR3, as DNA: TGTGCCATCAGTGAGAGGGCAGGGGGCCTCTCTGGAAACACCATATATTTT. The V gene is TRBV10-3, the J gene TRBJ1-3; 8 bases fit TRBD1. Germline CDR1 and CDR2: ENHRY and SYGVKD. CDR3 length: 17 amino acids. J was trimmed by 0 bases and V by 2 bases; bases with no gene match: 6.

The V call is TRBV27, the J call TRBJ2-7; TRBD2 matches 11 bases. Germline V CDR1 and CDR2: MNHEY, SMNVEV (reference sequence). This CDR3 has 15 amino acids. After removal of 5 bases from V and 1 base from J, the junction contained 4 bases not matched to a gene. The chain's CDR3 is CASSPGLAESYEQYF. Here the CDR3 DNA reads TGTGCCAGCAGTCCGGGACTAGCGGAGTCCTACGAGCAGTACTTC.

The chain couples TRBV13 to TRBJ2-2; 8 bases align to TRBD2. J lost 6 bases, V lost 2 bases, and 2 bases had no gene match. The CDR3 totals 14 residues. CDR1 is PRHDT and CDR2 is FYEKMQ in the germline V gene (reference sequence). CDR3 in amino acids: CASSLKGLAGELFF. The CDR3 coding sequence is TGTGCCAGCAGCTTAAAGGGACTAGCCGGGGAGCTGTTTTTT.

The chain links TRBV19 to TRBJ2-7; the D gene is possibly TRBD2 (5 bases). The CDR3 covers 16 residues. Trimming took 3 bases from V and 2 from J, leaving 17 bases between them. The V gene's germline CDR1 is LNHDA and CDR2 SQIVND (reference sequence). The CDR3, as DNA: TGTGCCAGTAGTATTCTATACCGGGAAGCTCCCTACGAGCAGTACTTC. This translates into CASSILYREAPYEQYF.